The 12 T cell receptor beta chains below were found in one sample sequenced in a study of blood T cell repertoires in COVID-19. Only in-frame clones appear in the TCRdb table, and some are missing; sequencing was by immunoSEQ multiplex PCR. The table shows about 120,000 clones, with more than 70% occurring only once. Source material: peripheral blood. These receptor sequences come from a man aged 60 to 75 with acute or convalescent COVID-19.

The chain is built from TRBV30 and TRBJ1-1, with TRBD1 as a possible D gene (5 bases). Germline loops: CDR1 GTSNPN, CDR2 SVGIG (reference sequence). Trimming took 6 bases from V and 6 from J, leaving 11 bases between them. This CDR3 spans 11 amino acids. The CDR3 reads CACKRGPEAFF. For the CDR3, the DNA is TGTGCCTGTAAAAGGGGCCCTGAAGCTTTCTTT.

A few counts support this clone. CDR3 bases: TGTGCCAGCAGTTATGGACAGAAAGCCTACGAGCAGTACTTC. It codes for CASSYGQKAYEQYF. This chain uses TRBV7-8 with TRBJ2-7; D might be TRBD1 (6 bases). From germline, CDR1 is SGHVS and CDR2 FQNEAQ. The CDR3 contains 14 residues. V was pared by 6 bases and J by 2 bases, with 14 bases between.

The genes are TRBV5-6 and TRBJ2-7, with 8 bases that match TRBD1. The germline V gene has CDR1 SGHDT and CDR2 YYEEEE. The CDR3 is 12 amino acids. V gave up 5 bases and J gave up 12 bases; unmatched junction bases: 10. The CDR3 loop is CASRPRTGRPYF. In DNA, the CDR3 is TGTGCCAGCAGACCTCGGACAGGGAGGCCGTACTTC.

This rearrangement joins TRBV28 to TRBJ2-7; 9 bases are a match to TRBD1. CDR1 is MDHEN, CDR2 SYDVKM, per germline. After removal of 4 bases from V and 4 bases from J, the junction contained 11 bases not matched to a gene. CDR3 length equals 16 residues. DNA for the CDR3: TGTGCCAGCAGTTCACTTACCGGGACAGGGAAGTACGAGCAGTACTTC. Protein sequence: CASSSLTGTGKYEQYF.

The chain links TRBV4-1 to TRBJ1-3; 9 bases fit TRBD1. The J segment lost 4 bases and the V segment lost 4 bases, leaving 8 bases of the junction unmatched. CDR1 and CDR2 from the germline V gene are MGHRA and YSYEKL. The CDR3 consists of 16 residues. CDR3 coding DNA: TGCGCCAGCAGCCGGGGGACAGGGACTGGCGGAAACACCATATATTTT. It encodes CASSRGTGTGGNTIYF.

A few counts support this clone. CDR3 in amino acids: CASSNRRGGPEQYF. As DNA, the CDR3 is TGTGCCAGCAGTAATCGCCGGGGGGGGCCCGAGCAGTACTTC. The chain couples TRBV11-2 to TRBJ2-7, with 8 bases matching TRBD2. Germline-derived CDR1 and CDR2 are SGHAT and FQNNGV. Trimming removed 6 bases from V and 6 bases from J; junction bases left unmatched: 10. The CDR3 loop spans 14 amino acids.

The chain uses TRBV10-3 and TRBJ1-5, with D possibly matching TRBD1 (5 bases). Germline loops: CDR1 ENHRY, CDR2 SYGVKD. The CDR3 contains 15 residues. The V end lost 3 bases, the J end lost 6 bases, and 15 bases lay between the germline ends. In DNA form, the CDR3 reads TGTGCCATCAGTGACGAATTACAGGCTGTTCAGCCCCAGCATTTT. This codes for CAISDELQAVQPQHF.

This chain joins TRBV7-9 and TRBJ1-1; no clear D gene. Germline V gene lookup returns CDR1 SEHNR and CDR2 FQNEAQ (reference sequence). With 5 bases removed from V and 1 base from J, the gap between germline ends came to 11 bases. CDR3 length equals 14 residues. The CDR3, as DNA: TGTGCCAGCAGCCCCCTGCGGGAGAACACTGAAGCTTTCTTT. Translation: CASSPLRENTEAFF. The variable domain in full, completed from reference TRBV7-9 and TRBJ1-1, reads DTGVSQNPRHKITKRGQNVTFRCDPISEHNRLYWYRQTLGQGPEFLTYFQNEAQLEKSRLLSDRFSAERPKGSFSTLEIQRTEQGDSAMYLCASSPLRENTEAFFGQGTRLTVV.

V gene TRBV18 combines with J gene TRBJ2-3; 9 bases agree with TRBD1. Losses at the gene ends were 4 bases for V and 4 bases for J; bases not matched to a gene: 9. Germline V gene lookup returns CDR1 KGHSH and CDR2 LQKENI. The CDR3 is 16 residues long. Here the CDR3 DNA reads TGTGCCAGCTCACTAGAGGACAGGGGAGCGGCAGATACGCAGTATTTT. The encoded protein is CASSLEDRGAADTQYF.

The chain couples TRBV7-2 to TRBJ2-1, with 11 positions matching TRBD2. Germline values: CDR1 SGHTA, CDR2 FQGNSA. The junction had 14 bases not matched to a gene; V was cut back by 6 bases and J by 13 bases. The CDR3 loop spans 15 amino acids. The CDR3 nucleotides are TGTGCCAGCAGGCTCGGAGGGAATAGCGGGAGGGCCCAGTTCTTC. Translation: CASRLGGNSGRAQFF.

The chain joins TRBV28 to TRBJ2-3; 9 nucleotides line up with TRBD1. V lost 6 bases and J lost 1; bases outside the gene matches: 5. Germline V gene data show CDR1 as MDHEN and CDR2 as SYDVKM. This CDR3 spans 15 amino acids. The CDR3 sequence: CASSLRTGGTDTQYF. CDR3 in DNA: TGTGCCAGCAGCCTCAGGACAGGGGGCACAGATACGCAGTATTTT. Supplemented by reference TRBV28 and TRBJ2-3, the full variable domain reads DVKVTQSSRYLVKRTGEKVFLECVQDMDHENMFWYRQDPGLGLRLIYFSYDVKMKEKGDIPEGYSVSREKKERFSLILESASTNQTSMYLCASSLRTGGTDTQYFGPGTRLTVL.

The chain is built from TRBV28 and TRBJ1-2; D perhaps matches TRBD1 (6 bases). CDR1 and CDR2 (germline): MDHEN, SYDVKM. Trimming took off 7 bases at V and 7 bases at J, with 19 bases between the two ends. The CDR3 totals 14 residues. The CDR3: CASTPGGGGGGYTF. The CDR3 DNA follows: TGTGCCAGCACCCCCGGCGGGGGGGGCGGTGGCTACACCTTC.